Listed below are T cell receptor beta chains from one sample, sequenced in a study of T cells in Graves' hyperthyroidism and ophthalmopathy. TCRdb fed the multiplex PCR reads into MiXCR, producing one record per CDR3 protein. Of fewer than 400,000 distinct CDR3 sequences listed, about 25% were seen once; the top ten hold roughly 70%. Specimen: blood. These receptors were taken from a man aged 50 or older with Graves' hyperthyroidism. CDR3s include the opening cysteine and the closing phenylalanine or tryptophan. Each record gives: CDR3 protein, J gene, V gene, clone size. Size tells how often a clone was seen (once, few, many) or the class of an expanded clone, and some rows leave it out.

CDR3: CASRLERSTDTQYF
J: TRBJ2-3
V: TRBV27
size: many

CDR3: CASTDGGDNEQFF
J: TRBJ2-1
V: TRBV12-3/TRBV12-4
size: many

CDR3: CASSGDRGISAGVYEQYF
J: TRBJ2-7
V: TRBV7-9
size: many

CDR3: CASSKRTSGWNEQFF
J: TRBJ2-1
V: TRBV11-2
size: -

CDR3: CASSLGAGRYNEQFF
J: TRBJ2-1
V: TRBV12-3/TRBV12-4
size: many

CDR3: CASSPLTSSYEQYF
J: TRBJ2-7
V: TRBV11-3
size: many

CDR3: CASSFGGPDQPQHF
J: TRBJ1-5
V: TRBV7-9
size: -

CDR3: CSARGTSALAINEQFF
J: TRBJ2-1
V: TRBV20-1
size: -

CDR3: CASSLGAHGLNTEAFF
J: TRBJ1-1
V: TRBV12-3/TRBV12-4
size: many

CDR3: CASSTTSGSTDTQSF
J: TRBJ2-3
V: TRBV6-1
size: once

CDR3: CASSLSGGGGGYNEQFF
J: TRBJ2-1
V: TRBV7-3
size: -

CDR3: CASSFSREQYF
J: TRBJ2-7
V: TRBV28
size: -

CDR3: CATSDLSGKYNEQFF
J: TRBJ2-1
V: TRBV24-1
size: few

CDR3: CASSWGTEQFF
J: TRBJ2-1
V: TRBV5-5
size: -

CDR3: CASSLDVTIDYGYTF
J: TRBJ1-2
V: TRBV11-2
size: few

CDR3: CASSFLMAGGTETQYF
J: TRBJ2-5
V: TRBV27
size: few

CDR3: CSAALPGGGSYEQYF
J: TRBJ2-7
V: TRBV20-1
size: -

CDR3: CASSFRFGQETQYF
J: TRBJ2-5
V: TRBV12-3/TRBV12-4
size: -

CDR3: CASTSGNYEQYF
J: TRBJ2-7
V: TRBV28
size: few

CDR3: CASGRGDTGELFF
J: TRBJ2-2
V: TRBV12-3/TRBV12-4
size: -

CDR3: CSAEPRGQGSTDTQYF
J: TRBJ2-3
V: TRBV20-1
size: many

CDR3: CASSFEGGQPQHF
J: TRBJ1-5
V: TRBV12-3/TRBV12-4
size: few

CDR3: CSVVSVGGRATDTQYF
J: TRBJ2-3
V: TRBV29-1
size: -

CDR3: CASSRSGTAYNEQFF
J: TRBJ2-1
V: TRBV5-4
size: once

CDR3: CASSKGPGGDYEQYF
J: TRBJ2-7
V: TRBV5-1
size: few

CDR3: CASSLGLGETQYF
J: TRBJ2-5
V: TRBV5-1
size: many

CDR3: CASSRNGGTETQYF
J: TRBJ2-5
V: TRBV7-3
size: few

CDR3: CASNPGAASYGYTF
J: TRBJ1-2
V: TRBV6-1
size: many

CDR3: CASSLRRVQETQYF
J: TRBJ2-5
V: TRBV12-3/TRBV12-4
size: many

CDR3: CASSYTLGSYGYTF
J: TRBJ1-2
V: TRBV5-6
size: -

CDR3: CASSLAGIAGAHYEQYF
J: TRBJ2-7
V: TRBV5-1
size: many